This TCR beta chain appears in the sequencing data of a study of CD8 T cells in Susac syndrome (dated by TCRdb to 2018 to 2020). Notes on the research overall: Whether CD8+ T cell activation and differentiation in Susac syndrome was antigen driven was tested using repertoire sequencing. Clonality of the CD8+ T cell repertoire was compared between roughly 13 healthy donors, 14 Susac syndrome patients and 15 multiple sclerosis patients. The paper's findings and limits, for the study overall: The TCR sequencing and HLA analysis was acknowledged to have included a relatively small number of individuals.

Note on this clonotype: Its antigen is still unknown. The record has no base qualities; no much larger clone is one base away.

Peripheral blood CD8+ and CD4+ T cells from healthy donors, Susac syndrome patients and multiple sclerosis patients were profiled using high-throughput TCR beta sequencing. Healthy donors were included as age- and sex-matched controls. CD8+ TEMRA cells were enriched by FACS, while bulk CD8+ and CD4+ T cells were purified by magnetic negative isolation. Blood was collected in EDTA tubes and processed within 24 hours, with PBMCs isolated through density gradient centrifugation. PBMCs intended for TCR sequencing were cryopreserved in liquid nitrogen and were subsequently thawed in a 37 degrees C water bath. The sorted or isolated CD4+, CD8+ and CD8+ TEMRA cells reached a purity of at least 90%. V is pruned by 5 bases and J by 7 bases, leaving 12 bases of the junction without a gene match. Sequences SGHTA (CDR1) and FQGNSA (CDR2) are obtained from the germline V gene. The CDR3 contains 15 residues, cysteine and phenylalanine counted. Just the 45-base CDR3 DNA is kept, in frame starting at base 1.

RNA was extracted using the RNeasy kit, and roughly 0.5 to 1 ug of the RNA was reverse transcribed with random hexamers. TCR beta CDR3 regions were amplified with the immunoSEQ multiplex PCR assay covering 54 Vbeta and 13 Jbeta segments. Bias from PCR amplification was corrected by using a synthetic template baseline for primer optimization and for computational correction. The authors' analysis ran thus. Reads were annotated to V, D and J genes according to IMGT and were analyzed with immunoSEQ Analyzer, with only productive sequences retained. To calculate clonality, Shannon entropy was normalized by log2 of the number of productive unique sequences and then subtracted from one. For each patient and control, public and private clones were evaluated among the 100 most prevalent clones. Clones were defined as Susac-specific when absent from the healthy and MS cohorts, from roughly 1,000 published viral clones and from other ImmuneACCESS disease sequences. TCRdb's own reprocessing of the public reads used fastp at Q25 and MiXCR and kept productive beta chains. Every CDR3 protein is listed once, alongside the most common genes and DNA of its rows. These V and J calls are TCRdb output, not the study's own analysis. This sample has approximately 120,000 distinct CDR3 sequences in its table, and about nine tenths of those were observed once. The top ten constitute around 0.12% of the sample.

The chain is encoded by TRBV7-2 joined to TRBJ2-7, and 9 junction bases match TRBD2. Sequencing input: CD8+ T cells from PBMCs. The TCR originated in a human donor in good health. The nucleotide sequence is TGTGCCAGCAGCCCGCGGGTAGCGGGGGCTTGGGAGCAGTACTTC. This gives the protein CASSPRVAGAWEQYF.